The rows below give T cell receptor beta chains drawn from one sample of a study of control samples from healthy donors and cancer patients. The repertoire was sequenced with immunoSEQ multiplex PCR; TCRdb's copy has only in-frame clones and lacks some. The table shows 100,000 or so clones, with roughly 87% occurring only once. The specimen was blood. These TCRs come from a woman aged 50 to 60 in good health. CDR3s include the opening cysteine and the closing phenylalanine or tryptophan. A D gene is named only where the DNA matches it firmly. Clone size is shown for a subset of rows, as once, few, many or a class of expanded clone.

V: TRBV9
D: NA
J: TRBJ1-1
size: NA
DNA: TGTGCCAGCAGCGTAGGTGGAGGCCCCGACGAAGCTTTCTTT
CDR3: CASSVGGGPDEAFF

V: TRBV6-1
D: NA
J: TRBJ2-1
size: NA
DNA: TGTGCCAGCAGTGAACGCGCGGGTGGGGCCTACAATGAGCAGTTCTTC
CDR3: CASSERAGGAYNEQFF

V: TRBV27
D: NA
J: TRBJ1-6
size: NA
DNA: TGTGCCAGCAGGGTCACAGGACATTCACCCCTCCACTTT
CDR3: CASRVTGHSPLHF

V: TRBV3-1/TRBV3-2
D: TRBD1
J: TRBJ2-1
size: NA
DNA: TGTGCCAGCAGCCCGGGACAGAACAATGAGCAGTTCTTC
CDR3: CASSPGQNNEQFF

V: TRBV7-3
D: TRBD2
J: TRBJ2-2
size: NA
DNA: TGTGCCAGCAGCTCAGCGGGGGGGACAAACACCGGGGAGCTGTTTTTT
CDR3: CASSSAGGTNTGELFF

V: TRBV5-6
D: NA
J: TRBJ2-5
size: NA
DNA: TGTGCCAGCAGCTTACACCGTTCGTGGGGGTCTGAGACCCAGTACTTC
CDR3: CASSLHRSWGSETQYF

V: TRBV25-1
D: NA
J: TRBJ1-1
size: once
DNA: TGTGCCAGCAGTAGCTCGTGGGAAGCTTTCTTT
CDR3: CASSSSWEAFF

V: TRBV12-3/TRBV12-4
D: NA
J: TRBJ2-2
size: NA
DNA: TGTGCCAGCAGACGTAGTAACGGGGAGCTGTTTTTT
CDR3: CASRRSNGELFF

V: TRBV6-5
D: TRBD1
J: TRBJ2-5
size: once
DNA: TGTGCCAGCAGTAAGGACAGGGCCCAAGAGACCCAGTACTTC
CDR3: CASSKDRAQETQYF

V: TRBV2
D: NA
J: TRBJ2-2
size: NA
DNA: TGTGCCAGCAGGACTTTAAATTCAGCCGGGGAGCTGTTTTTT
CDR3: CASRTLNSAGELFF

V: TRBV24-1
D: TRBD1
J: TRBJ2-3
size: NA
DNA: TGTGCCACCAGTGATTTCCGGACAGGAGCAGATACGCAGTATTTT
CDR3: CATSDFRTGADTQYF

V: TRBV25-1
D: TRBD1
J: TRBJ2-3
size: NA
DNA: TGTGCCAGCAGACCCGGGACAGGCCCAGATACGCAGTATTTT
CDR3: CASRPGTGPDTQYF

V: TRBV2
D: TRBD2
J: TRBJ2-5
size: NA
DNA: TGTGCCAGCAGTGGCGGACTAGCGGGGCAAGAGACCCAGTACTTC
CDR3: CASSGGLAGQETQYF

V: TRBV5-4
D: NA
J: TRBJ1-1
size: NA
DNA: TGTGCCAGCAGCTTGGGGCCAGTTCACATGAACACTGAAGCTTTCTTT
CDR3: CASSLGPVHMNTEAFF

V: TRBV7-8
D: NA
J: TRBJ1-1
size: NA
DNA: TGTGCCAGCAGCTCACGTTGGATGAACACTGAAGCTTTCTTT
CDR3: CASSSRWMNTEAFF

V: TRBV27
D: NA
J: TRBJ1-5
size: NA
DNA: TGTGCCAGCAGGCCCCAGACCCGAGGGGGCAATCAGCCCCAGCATTTT
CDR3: CASRPQTRGGNQPQHF

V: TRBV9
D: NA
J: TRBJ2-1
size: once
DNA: TGTGCCAGCAGCGTAGCCGTGAGTGGCTCCTACAATGAGCAGTTCTTC
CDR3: CASSVAVSGSYNEQFF

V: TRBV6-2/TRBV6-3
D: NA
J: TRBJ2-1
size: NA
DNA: TGTGCCAGCAGTTACCCGCGGACAGACTACAATGAGCAGTTCTTC
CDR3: CASSYPRTDYNEQFF

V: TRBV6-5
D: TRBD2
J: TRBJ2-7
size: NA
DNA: TGTGCCAGCAGTTCGGAGAAGCGGGGGCGTCGAGAGCAGTACTTC
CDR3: CASSSEKRGRREQYF

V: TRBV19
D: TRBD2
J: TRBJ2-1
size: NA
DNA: TGTGCCAGTACCCCCACGGGGGGTTGGGTTTCCTACAATGAGCAGTTCTTC
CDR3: CASTPTGGWVSYNEQFF

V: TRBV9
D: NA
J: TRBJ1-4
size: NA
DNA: TGTGCCAGCAGCGTAGCGTGGGGAAAGACTAATGAAAAACTGTTTTTT
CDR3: CASSVAWGKTNEKLFF

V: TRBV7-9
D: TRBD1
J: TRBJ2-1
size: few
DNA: TGTGCCAGCAGCTTTGGGACAGCTAACAATGAGCAGTTCTTC
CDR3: CASSFGTANNEQFF

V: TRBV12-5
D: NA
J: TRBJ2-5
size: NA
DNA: TGTGCTAGTGGTTTCCAGATACAAGAGACCCAGTACTTC
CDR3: CASGFQIQETQYF

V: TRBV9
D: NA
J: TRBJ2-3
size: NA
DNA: TGTGCCAGCAGCTCTCAAGAGACTATCCTGGATACGCAGTATTTT
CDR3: CASSSQETILDTQYF

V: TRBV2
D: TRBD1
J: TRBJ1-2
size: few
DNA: TGTGCCAGCACCGGACAGGGGGTGATCCTTGAGGGCTACACCTTC
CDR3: CASTGQGVILEGYTF